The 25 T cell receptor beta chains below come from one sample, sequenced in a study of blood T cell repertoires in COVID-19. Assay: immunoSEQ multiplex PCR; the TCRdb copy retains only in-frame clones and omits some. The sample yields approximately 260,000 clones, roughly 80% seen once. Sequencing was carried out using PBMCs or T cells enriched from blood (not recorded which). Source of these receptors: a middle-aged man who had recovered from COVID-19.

The DNA of the CDR3 is TGTGCCAGCAGTTACGGACTAGCTTCGACCGGGGAGCTGTTTTTT. Protein: CASSYGLASTGELFF. The chain has TRBV6-5 and TRBJ2-2; 8 nucleotides line up with TRBD2. Trimming cost V 2 bases and J 5 bases; bases outside gene matches: 4. This CDR3 contains 15 residues. In germline, CDR1 is MNHEY, CDR2 SVGAGI.

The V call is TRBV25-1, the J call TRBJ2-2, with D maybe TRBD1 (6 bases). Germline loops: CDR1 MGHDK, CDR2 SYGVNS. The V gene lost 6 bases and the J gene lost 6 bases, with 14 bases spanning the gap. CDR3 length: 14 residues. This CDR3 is CASSTGTGAGELFF. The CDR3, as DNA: TGTGCCAGCAGCACAGGGACGGGCGCCGGGGAGCTGTTTTTT.

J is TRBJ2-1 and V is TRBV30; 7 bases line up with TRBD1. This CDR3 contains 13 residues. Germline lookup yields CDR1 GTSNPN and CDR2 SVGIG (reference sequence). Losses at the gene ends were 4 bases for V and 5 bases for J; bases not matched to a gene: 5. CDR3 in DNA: TGTGCCTGGACCTGGGACAGAGACAATGAGCAGTTCTTC. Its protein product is CAWTWDRDNEQFF.

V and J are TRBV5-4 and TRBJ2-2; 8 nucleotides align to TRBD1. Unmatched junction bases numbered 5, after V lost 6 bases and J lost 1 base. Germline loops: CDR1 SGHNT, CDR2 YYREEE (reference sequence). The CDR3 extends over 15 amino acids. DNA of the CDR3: TGTGCCAGCAACAGACAGGGGCTGAACACCGGGGAGCTGTTTTTT. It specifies CASNRQGLNTGELFF. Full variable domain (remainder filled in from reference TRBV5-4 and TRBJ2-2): ETGVTQSPTHLIKTRGQQVTLRCSSQSGHNTVSWYQQALGQGPQFIFQYYREEENGRGNFPPRFSGLQFPNYSSELNVNALELDDSALYLCASNRQGLNTGELFFGEGSRLTVL.

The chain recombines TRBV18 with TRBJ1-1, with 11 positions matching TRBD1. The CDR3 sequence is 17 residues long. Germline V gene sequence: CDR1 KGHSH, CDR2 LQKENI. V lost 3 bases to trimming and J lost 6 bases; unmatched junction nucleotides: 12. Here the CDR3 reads CASSPIPPGQGVSEAFF. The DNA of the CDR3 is TGTGCCAGCTCACCGATCCCACCGGGACAGGGGGTGTCTGAAGCTTTCTTT.

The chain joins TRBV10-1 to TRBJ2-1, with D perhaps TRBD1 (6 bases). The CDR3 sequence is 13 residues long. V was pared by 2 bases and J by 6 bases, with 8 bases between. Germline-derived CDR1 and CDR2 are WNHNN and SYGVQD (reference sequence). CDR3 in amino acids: CASSEAGANEQFF. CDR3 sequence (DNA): TGCGCCAGCAGTGAGGCAGGGGCCAATGAGCAGTTCTTC.

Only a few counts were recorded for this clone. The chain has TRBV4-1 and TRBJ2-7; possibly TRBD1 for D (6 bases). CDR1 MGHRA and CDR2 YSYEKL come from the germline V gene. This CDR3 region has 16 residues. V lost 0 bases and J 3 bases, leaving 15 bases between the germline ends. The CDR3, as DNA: TGCGCCAGCAGCCAAGATGCACAGGGAGAACTCTACGAGCAGTACTTC. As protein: CASSQDAQGELYEQYF.

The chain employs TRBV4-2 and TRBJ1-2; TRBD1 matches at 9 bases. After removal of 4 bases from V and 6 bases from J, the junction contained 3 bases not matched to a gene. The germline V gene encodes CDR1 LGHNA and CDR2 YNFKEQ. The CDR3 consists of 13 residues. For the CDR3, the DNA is TGTGCCAGCAGCCTGGGACAGGGTGATGGCTACACCTTC. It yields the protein CASSLGQGDGYTF.

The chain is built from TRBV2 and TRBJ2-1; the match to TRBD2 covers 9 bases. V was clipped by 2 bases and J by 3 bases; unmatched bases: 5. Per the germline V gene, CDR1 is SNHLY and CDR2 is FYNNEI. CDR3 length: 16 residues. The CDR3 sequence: CASSELAGGFYNEQFF. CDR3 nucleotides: TGTGCCAGCAGTGAATTGGCGGGGGGGTTCTACAATGAGCAGTTCTTC.

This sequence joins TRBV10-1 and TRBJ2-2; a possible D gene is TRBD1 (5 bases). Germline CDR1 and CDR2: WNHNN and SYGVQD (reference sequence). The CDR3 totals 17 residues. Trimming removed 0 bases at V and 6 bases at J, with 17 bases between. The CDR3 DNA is TGCGCCAGCAGTGAGTCAATAACAGGCCCCGGGTCCGGGGAGCTGTTTTTT. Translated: CASSESITGPGSGELFF.

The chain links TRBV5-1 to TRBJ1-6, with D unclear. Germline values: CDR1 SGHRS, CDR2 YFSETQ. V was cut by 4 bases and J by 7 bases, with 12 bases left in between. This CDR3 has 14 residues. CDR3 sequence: CASSMAGRNSPLHF. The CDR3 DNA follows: TGCGCCAGCAGCATGGCAGGCCGAAATTCACCCCTCCACTTT.

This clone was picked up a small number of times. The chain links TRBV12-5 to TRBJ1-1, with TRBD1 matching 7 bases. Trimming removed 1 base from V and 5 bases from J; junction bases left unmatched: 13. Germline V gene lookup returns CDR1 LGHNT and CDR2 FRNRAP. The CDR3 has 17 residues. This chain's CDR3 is CASGLASLNRGRTEAFF. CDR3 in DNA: TGTGCTAGTGGTTTGGCCTCACTAAACAGGGGAAGAACTGAAGCTTTCTTT.

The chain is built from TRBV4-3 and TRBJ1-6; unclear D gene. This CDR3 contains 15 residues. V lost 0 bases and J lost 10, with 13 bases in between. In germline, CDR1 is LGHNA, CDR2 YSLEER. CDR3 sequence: CASSQDWGGGSPLHF. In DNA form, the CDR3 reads TGCGCCAGCAGCCAAGATTGGGGAGGAGGATCACCCCTCCACTTT.

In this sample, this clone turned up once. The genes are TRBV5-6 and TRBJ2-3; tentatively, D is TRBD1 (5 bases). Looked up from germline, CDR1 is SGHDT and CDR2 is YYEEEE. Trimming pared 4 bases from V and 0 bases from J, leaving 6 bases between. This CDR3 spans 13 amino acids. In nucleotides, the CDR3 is TGTGCCAGCAGCAGGGGTAGCACAGATACGCAGTATTTT. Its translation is CASSRGSTDTQYF.

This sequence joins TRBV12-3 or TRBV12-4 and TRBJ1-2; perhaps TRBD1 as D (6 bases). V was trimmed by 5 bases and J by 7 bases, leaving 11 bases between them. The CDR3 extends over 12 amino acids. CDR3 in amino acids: CASSPSGAGYTF. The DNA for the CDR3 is TGTGCCAGCAGTCCTTCAGGGGCTGGCTACACCTTC.

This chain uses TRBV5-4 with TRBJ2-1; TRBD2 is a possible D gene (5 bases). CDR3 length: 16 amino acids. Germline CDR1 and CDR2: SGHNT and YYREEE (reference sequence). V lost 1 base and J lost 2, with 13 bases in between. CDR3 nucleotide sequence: TGTGCCAGCAGCTTGCTCGGGAAAATCCCCTACAATGAGCAGTTCTTC. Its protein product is CASSLLGKIPYNEQFF.

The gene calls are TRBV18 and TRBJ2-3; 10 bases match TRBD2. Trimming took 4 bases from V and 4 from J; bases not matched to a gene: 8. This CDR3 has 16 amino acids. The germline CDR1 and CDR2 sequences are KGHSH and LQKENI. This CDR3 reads CASSLSGGAGADTQYF. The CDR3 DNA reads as TGTGCCAGCTCACTAAGCGGGGGGGCCGGTGCAGATACGCAGTATTTT. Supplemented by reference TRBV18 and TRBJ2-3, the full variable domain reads NAGVMQNPRHLVRRRGQEARLRCSPMKGHSHVYWYRQLPEEGLKFMVYLQKENIIDESGMPKERFSAEFPKEGPSILRIQQVVRGDSAAYFCASSLSGGAGADTQYFGPGTRLTVL.

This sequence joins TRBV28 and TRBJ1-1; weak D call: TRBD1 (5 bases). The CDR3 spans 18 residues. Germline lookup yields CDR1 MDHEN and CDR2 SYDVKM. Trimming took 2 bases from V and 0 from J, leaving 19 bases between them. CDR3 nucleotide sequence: TGTGCCAGCAGTTTAATCCTGCGCAGGGCGTCATTGAACACTGAAGCTTTCTTT. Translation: CASSLILRRASLNTEAFF. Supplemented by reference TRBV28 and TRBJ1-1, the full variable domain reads DVKVTQSSRYLVKRTGEKVFLECVQDMDHENMFWYRQDPGLGLRLIYFSYDVKMKEKGDIPEGYSVSREKKERFSLILESASTNQTSMYLCASSLILRRASLNTEAFFGQGTRLTVV.

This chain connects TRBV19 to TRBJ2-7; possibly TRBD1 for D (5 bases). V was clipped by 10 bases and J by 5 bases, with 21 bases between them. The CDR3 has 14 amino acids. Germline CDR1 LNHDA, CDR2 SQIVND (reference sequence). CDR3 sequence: CATHRPGIIHEQYF. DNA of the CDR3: TGTGCCACCCACAGGCCAGGCATCATCCACGAGCAGTACTTC.

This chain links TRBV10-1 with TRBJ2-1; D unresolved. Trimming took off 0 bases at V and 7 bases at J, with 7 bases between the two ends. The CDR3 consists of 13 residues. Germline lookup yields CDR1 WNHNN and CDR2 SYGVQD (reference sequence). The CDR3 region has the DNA TGCGCCAGCAGTGAGTCGAGGTGGAATGAGCAGTTCTTC. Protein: CASSESRWNEQFF.

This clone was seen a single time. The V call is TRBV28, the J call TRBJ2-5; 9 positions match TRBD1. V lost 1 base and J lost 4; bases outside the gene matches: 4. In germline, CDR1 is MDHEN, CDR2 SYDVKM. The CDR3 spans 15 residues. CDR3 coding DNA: TGTGCCAGCAGTTTATTCAACAGGGGGCGAGAGACCCAGTACTTC. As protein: CASSLFNRGRETQYF.

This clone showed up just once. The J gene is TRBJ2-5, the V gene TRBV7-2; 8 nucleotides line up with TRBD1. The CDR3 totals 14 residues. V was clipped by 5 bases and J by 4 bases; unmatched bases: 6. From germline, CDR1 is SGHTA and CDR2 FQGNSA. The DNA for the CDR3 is TGTGCCAGCAGCGCGGGGACAGGAGGAGAGACCCAGTACTTC. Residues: CASSAGTGGETQYF.

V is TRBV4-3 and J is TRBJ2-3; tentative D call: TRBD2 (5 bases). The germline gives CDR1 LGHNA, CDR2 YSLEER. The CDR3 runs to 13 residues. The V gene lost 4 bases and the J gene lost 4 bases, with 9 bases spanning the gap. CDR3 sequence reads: CASSLEGSDTQYF. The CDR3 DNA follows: TGCGCCAGCAGCCTCGAGGGATCAGATACGCAGTATTTT.

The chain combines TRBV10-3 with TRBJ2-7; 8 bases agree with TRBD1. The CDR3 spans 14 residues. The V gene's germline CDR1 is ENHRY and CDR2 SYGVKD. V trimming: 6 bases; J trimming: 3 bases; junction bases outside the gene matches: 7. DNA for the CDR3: TGTGCCATCAGCCTCGGACAGGGTTTCTACGAGCAGTACTTC. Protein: CAISLGQGFYEQYF.

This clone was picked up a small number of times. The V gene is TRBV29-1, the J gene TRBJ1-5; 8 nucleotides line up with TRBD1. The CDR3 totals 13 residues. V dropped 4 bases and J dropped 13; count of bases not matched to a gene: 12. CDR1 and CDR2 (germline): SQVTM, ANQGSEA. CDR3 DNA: TGCAGCGTTGTAGGACAGGGTTTGCCGATTCAGCATTTT. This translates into CSVVGQGLPIQHF.